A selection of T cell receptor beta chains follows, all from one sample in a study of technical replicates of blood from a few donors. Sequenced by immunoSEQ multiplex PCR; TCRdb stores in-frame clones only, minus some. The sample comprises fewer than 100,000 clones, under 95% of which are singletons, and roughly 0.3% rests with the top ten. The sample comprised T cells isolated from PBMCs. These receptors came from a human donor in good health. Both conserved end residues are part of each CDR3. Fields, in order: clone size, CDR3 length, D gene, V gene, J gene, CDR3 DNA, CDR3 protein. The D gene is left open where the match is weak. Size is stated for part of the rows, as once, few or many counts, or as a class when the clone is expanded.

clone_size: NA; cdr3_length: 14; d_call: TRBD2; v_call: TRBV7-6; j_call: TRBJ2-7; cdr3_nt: TGTGCCAGCAGCTTGAGCGGGAGGCCCGTCGAGCAGTACTTC; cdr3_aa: CASSLSGRPVEQYF
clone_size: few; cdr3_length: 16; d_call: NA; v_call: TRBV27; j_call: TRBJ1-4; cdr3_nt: TGTGCCAGCAGTTTATCGTTAGGAGCAACTAATGAAAAACTGTTTTTT; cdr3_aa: CASSLSLGATNEKLFF
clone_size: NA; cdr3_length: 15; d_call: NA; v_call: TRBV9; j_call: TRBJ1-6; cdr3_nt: TGTGCCAGCAGCGTAGCCACAGTCAATAATTCACCCCTCCACTTT; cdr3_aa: CASSVATVNNSPLHF
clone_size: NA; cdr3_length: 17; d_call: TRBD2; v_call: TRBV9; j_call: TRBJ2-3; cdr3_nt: TGTGCCAGCAGCGTAGCTACGGCTAGCGGCAGGAGAGATACGCAGTATTTT; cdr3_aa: CASSVATASGRRDTQYF
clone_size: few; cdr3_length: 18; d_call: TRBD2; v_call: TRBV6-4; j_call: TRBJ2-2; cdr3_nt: TGTGCCAGTCGGGCTCTAGCGGGAGGGCCGGTCAACACCGGGGAGCTGTTTTTT; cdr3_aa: CASRALAGGPVNTGELFF
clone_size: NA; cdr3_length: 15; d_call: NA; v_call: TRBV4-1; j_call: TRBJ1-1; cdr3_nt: TGCGCCAGCAGCCAAGGACAACTCCGAAACACTGAAGCTTTCTTT; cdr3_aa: CASSQGQLRNTEAFF
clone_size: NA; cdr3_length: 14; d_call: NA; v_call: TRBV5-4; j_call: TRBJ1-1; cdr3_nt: TGTGCCAGCAGCGTGTCGGGACAGAACACTGAAGCTTTCTTT; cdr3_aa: CASSVSGQNTEAFF
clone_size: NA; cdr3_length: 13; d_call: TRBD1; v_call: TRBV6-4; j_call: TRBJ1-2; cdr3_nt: TGTGCCAGCAGAGTTTCCGGGACAGGTGGCTACACCTTC; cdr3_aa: CASRVSGTGGYTF
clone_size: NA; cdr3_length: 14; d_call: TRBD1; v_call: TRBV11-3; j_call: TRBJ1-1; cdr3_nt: TGTGCCAGCAGCCCACAGGGGGCTGGGACTGAAGCTTTCTTT; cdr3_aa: CASSPQGAGTEAFF
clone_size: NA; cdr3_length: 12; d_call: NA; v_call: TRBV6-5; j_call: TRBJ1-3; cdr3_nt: TGTGCCACCCGTTCCTCTGGAAACACCATATATTTT; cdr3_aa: CATRSSGNTIYF
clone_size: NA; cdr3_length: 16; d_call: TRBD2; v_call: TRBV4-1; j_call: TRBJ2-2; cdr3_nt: TGCGCCAGCAGCCAAGAACTAGCGGGGTCCACCGGGGAGCTGTTTTTT; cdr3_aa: CASSQELAGSTGELFF
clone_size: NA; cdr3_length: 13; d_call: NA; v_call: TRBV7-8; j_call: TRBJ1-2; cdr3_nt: TGTGCCAGCAGCGTATCCCAGGGTTATGGCTACACCTTC; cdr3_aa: CASSVSQGYGYTF